Listed here are 14 T cell receptor beta chains from one sample, sequenced in a study of blood T cell repertoires in COVID-19. Using immunoSEQ multiplex PCR, the repertoire was profiled, and TCRdb retains in-frame clones only, with some absent. The sample yields 95,000 to 110,000 clones, roughly 84% seen once. The sequenced sample consisted of peripheral blood. The receptors shown here come from a human donor in a cohort sampled during active COVID-19.

The V call is TRBV18, the J call TRBJ1-1, with TRBD1 as a possible D gene (6 bases). The CDR3 has 15 amino acids. CDR1 is KGHSH, CDR2 LQKENI, per germline. Trimming removed 6 bases from V and 1 base from J, with 15 bases in between. As DNA, the CDR3 is TGTGCCAGCTCTGCAGGGGTTCTTTCGAACACTGAAGCTTTCTTT. Amino acid sequence: CASSAGVLSNTEAFF.

The rearrangement joins TRBV24-1 to TRBJ2-3, with 11 bases lining up with TRBD2. Germline V gives CDR1 KGHDR, CDR2 SFDVKD. With 3 bases clipped from V and 6 bases from J, the junction kept 25 bases outside the gene matches. The CDR3 length is 22 residues. The CDR3 reads CATSDPREGTSGIYPLYDTQYF. The CDR3 nucleotides read TGTGCCACCAGTGATCCGAGGGAGGGGACTAGCGGTATTTACCCACTTTACGATACGCAGTATTTT.

The chain uses TRBV10-3 and TRBJ2-7; D possibly corresponds to TRBD1 (7 bases). The germline V gene has CDR1 ENHRY and CDR2 SYGVKD. The CDR3 contains 11 residues. CDR3 region: CATSGGSEQYV. The CDR3 DNA reads TGTGCTACATCAGGGGGGTCCGAGCAGTACGTC.

The chain carries TRBV6-6 and TRBJ1-3; TRBD1 is a possible D gene (5 bases). V was pared by 6 bases and J by 0 bases, with 15 bases between. Germline-derived CDR1 and CDR2 are MNHNY and SVGAGI (reference sequence). This CDR3 region has 16 residues. The CDR3 sequence: CASSPLDTLSGNTIYF. CDR3 DNA: TGTGCCAGCAGCCCTCTGGACACCCTCTCTGGAAACACCATATATTTT.

The J gene is TRBJ2-3, the V gene TRBV7-9; 9 bases match TRBD2. The CDR3 runs 16 residues. Germline V gene sequence: CDR1 SEHNR, CDR2 FQNEAQ (reference sequence). The V gene end was trimmed by 1 base and the J gene end by 6 bases; junction bases not matched to a gene: 8. Here the CDR3 reads CASSLGREGPSDTQYF. The CDR3 bases are TGTGCCAGCAGCTTAGGGCGGGAGGGCCCCTCGGATACGCAGTATTTT.

The CDR3 loop is CASSYPGISYEQYV. As DNA, the CDR3 is TGTGCCAGCAGTTATCCCGGGATTTCCTACGAGCAGTACGTC. The J gene is TRBJ2-7, the V gene TRBV6-5, with a tentative D call TRBD2 (5 bases). Trimming left V 3 bases short and J 1 base short, with 10 bases between. CDR1 and CDR2 (germline): MNHEY, SVGAGI. This CDR3 contains 14 residues.

The V call is TRBV5-1, the J call TRBJ2-3, with D perhaps TRBD2 (5 bases). Germline V gene sequence: CDR1 SGHRS, CDR2 YFSETQ. Trimming pared 4 bases from V and 2 bases from J, leaving 11 bases between. The CDR3 consists of 14 residues. The CDR3 region is CASSRMRATDTQYF. CDR3 in DNA: TGCGCCAGCAGCAGGATGCGGGCCACAGATACGCAGTATTTT.

The chain carries TRBV5-4 and TRBJ1-4; the D gene is possibly TRBD1 (5 bases). The V gene's germline CDR1 is SGHNT and CDR2 YYREEE (reference sequence). This CDR3 comprises 16 residues. Trimming removed 4 bases at V and 0 bases at J, with 13 bases between. The CDR3 here is CASSQDSIPTNEKLFF. DNA of the CDR3: TGTGCCAGCAGCCAAGACAGCATTCCAACTAATGAAAAACTGTTTTTT.

This clone has a handful of counts. The V call is TRBV10-3, the J call TRBJ1-1; TRBD1 is a possible D gene (6 bases). V was cut by 4 bases and J by 3 bases, with 18 bases left in between. Germline V gene sequence: CDR1 ENHRY, CDR2 SYGVKD. This CDR3 contains 16 residues. In DNA form, the CDR3 reads TGTGCCATCAGTGTCTCCTTAGGGGGGGTTGACACTGAAGCTTTCTTT. This encodes CAISVSLGGVDTEAFF.

This clone was counted a single time. The rearrangement uses TRBV5-5 and TRBJ1-1; D is ambiguous. V was pared by 3 bases and J by 1 base, with 7 bases between. This CDR3 contains 13 residues. From germline, CDR1 is SGHKS and CDR2 YYEKEE (reference sequence). The CDR3 DNA is TGTGCCAGCAGCTCACAGAGGAACACTGAAGCTTTCTTT. Translation: CASSSQRNTEAFF.

The table lists this clone with a count of one. The rearrangement links TRBV6-5 to TRBJ1-3; 9 bases are a match to TRBD1. The CDR3 sequence is 14 residues long. The trim removed 7 bases at V and 2 bases at J, leaving 3 bases unmatched. Germline CDR1 and CDR2: MNHEY and SVGAGI. CDR3 residues: CASNHRGPGNTIYF. The CDR3 nucleotides are TGTGCCAGCAATCACAGGGGGCCTGGAAACACCATATATTTT.

This clone was detected once. The chain recombines TRBV28 with TRBJ2-6; 10 nucleotides align to TRBD2. Trimming removed 6 bases from V and 0 bases from J; junction bases left unmatched: 11. The CDR3 sequence is 19 residues long. Germline V gives CDR1 MDHEN, CDR2 SYDVKM. CDR3 DNA sequence: TGTGCCAGCAGGCCGGGACTAGCGAGCTCTTACTCTGGGGCCAACGTCCTGACTTTC. It translates to CASRPGLASSYSGANVLTF.

The V call is TRBV18, the J call TRBJ2-5; 9 bases map to TRBD1. The J segment lost 5 bases and the V segment lost 3 bases, leaving 1 base of the junction unmatched. Germline CDR1 is KGHSH and CDR2 is LQKENI. The CDR3 loop spans 13 amino acids. This CDR3 reads CASSPTGGETQYF. The CDR3 coding sequence is TGTGCCAGCTCACCGACAGGGGGGGAGACCCAGTACTTC.

The V gene is TRBV5-4, the J gene TRBJ1-6; 9 positions agree with TRBD1. Germline V gene data show CDR1 as SGHNT and CDR2 as YYREEE (reference sequence). The CDR3 sequence is 17 residues long. Germline trimming cut 3 bases from V and 4 bases from J; bases unmatched to any gene: 8. CDR3 coding DNA: TGTGCCAGCAGCTCTGGGACAGGGACTACTTATAATTCACCCCTCCACTTT. Protein sequence: CASSSGTGTTYNSPLHF. Full variable domain (remainder filled in from reference TRBV5-4 and TRBJ1-6): ETGVTQSPTHLIKTRGQQVTLRCSSQSGHNTVSWYQQALGQGPQFIFQYYREEENGRGNFPPRFSGLQFPNYSSELNVNALELDDSALYLCASSSGTGTTYNSPLHFGNGTRLTVT.